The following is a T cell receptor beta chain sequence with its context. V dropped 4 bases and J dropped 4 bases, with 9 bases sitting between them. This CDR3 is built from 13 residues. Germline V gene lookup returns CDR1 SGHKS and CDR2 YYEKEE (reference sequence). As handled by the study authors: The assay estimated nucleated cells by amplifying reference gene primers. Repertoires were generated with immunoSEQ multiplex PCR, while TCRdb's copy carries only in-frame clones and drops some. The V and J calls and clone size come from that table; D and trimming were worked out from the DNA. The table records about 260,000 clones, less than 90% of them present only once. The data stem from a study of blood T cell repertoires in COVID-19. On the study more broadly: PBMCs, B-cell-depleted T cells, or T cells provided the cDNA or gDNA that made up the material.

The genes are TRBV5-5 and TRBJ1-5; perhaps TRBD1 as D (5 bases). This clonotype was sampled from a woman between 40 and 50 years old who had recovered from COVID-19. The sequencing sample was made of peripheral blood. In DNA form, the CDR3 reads TGTGCCAGCAGCCGGGGGTTGAATCAGCCCCAGCATTTT. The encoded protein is CASSRGLNQPQHF.